This entry features one T cell receptor (beta chain) sequence. The antigen is not known. The PCR used 60 Vbeta and 13 Jbeta primers. Repertoires were generated with immunoSEQ multiplex PCR, while TCRdb's copy carries only in-frame clones and drops some. This sample has roughly 99,000 clones, with 79% found just once. This sample was included in a study of cytomegalovirus exposure and HLA in healthy donors. Study overall: Among the roughly 370 genotyped donors, just over 80% were placed in the Caucasian-associated ancestry cluster.

Study-level findings and limits: Cytomegalovirus association was assigned to over 150 TCR beta chains. In a later analysis, common viral pathogens appeared linked to several of the most significant clusters.

CDR1 and CDR2 from the germline V gene are MDHEN and SYDVKM. The CDR3 is made up of 14 amino acids. Trimming removed 2 bases from V and 2 bases from J, with 9 bases in between. The chain is built from TRBV28 and TRBJ1-2; D is unresolved. The source is a woman in her forties in good health and CMV-seronegative. Sequenced input: PBMCs. The CDR3 coding sequence is TGTGCCAGCAGTTTAGGAGGAGGGAACTATGGCTACACCTTC. Protein: CASSLGGGNYGYTF.